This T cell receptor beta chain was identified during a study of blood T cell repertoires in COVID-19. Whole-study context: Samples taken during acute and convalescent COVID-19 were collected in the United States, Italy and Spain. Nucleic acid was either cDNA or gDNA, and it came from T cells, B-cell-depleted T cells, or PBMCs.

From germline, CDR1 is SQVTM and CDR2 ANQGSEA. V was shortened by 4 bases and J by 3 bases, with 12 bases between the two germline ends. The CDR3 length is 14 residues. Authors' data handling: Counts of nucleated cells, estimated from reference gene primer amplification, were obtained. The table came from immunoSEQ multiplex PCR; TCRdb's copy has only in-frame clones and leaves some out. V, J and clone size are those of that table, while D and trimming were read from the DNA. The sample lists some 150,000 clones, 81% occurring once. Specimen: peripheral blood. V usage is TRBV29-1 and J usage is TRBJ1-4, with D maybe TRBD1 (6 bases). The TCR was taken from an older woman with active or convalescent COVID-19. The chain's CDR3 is CSVALGAANEKLFF. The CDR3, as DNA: TGCAGCGTTGCGTTGGGGGCGGCTAATGAAAAACTGTTTTTT.